These T cell receptor beta chains were read from a single sample in a study of response to subunit inactivated influenza vaccine. TCRdb reprocessed the RT-PCR reads with MiXCR, giving one entry per CDR3 protein. The sample lists 400,000 to 650,000 distinct CDR3 sequences; around 7.7% were seen once. Sequenced here: PBMCs from blood, sampled 23 months after vaccination. These receptors came from a man between 50 and 69 years old who received an inactivated influenza vaccine. The CDR3 runs from the conserved cysteine through the conserved F or W. D genes are given only for firm matches. Clone size is not always given. Where it is, it says once, few, many or a class for expanded clones.

D gene: NA
V gene: TRBV10-3
J gene: TRBJ1-1
clone size: many
CDR3 protein: CAISDRGGHTEAFF
CDR3 DNA: TGTGCCATCAGTGATCGGGGCGGACACACTGAAGCTTTCTTT

D gene: NA
V gene: TRBV20-1
J gene: TRBJ2-5
clone size: few
CDR3 protein: CSAQQWRQETQYF
CDR3 DNA: TGCAGTGCTCAACAATGGCGGCAAGAGACCCAGTACTTC

D gene: NA
V gene: TRBV20-1
J gene: TRBJ2-2
clone size: NA
CDR3 protein: CSAKKGHRGTGELFF
CDR3 DNA: TGCAGTGCTAAAAAGGGACACCGTGGGACCGGGGAGCTGTTTTTT

D gene: TRBD2
V gene: TRBV7-2
J gene: TRBJ2-3
clone size: few
CDR3 protein: CASSSAGGSNTGQYF
CDR3 DNA: TGTGCCAGCAGCTCCGCCGGCGGGAGTAATACAGGGCAGTATTTT

D gene: NA
V gene: TRBV4-3
J gene: TRBJ1-1
clone size: few
CDR3 protein: CASSQGFGTGLNTEAFF
CDR3 DNA: TGCGCCAGCAGCCAAGGATTTGGAACCGGTTTGAACACTGAAGCTTTCTTT

D gene: NA
V gene: TRBV15
J gene: TRBJ2-7
clone size: many
CDR3 protein: CATSRDVREGYEQYF
CDR3 DNA: TGTGCCACCAGCAGAGATGTGCGGGAAGGCTACGAGCAGTACTTC

D gene: NA
V gene: TRBV6-5
J gene: TRBJ2-5
clone size: NA
CDR3 protein: CASSYSISTRAETQYF
CDR3 DNA: TGTGCCAGCAGTTACTCGATTTCAACCAGGGCAGAGACCCAGTACTTC

D gene: TRBD2
V gene: TRBV27
J gene: TRBJ2-1
clone size: NA
CDR3 protein: CASSYSGGINNEQFF
CDR3 DNA: TGTGCCAGCAGTTACAGCGGGGGGATTAACAATGAGCAGTTCTTC

D gene: NA
V gene: TRBV20-1
J gene: TRBJ1-5
clone size: NA
CDR3 protein: CSARGQPSNQPQHF
CDR3 DNA: TGCAGTGCTAGAGGTCAACCTAGCAATCAGCCCCAGCATTTT

D gene: NA
V gene: TRBV18
J gene: TRBJ2-2
clone size: NA
CDR3 protein: CASSPPMGPDTGELFF
CDR3 DNA: TGTGCCAGCTCACCACCGATGGGGCCAGACACCGGGGAGCTGTTTTTT

D gene: TRBD2
V gene: TRBV28
J gene: TRBJ2-2
clone size: many
CDR3 protein: CASSLSGGGSGELFF
CDR3 DNA: TGTGCCAGCAGTTTATCCGGGGGGGGAAGCGGGGAGCTGTTTTTT

D gene: NA
V gene: TRBV6-1
J gene: TRBJ2-2
clone size: few
CDR3 protein: CASSPRGSRGVAGELFF
CDR3 DNA: TGTGCCAGCAGTCCCCGGGGTAGCAGGGGGGTTGCCGGGGAGCTGTTTTTT

D gene: TRBD2
V gene: TRBV11-1
J gene: TRBJ2-3
clone size: many
CDR3 protein: CASSSGALAGLHADTQYF
CDR3 DNA: TGTGCCAGCAGCTCCGGGGCTCTAGCGGGACTTCATGCAGATACGCAGTATTTT

D gene: NA
V gene: TRBV27
J gene: TRBJ2-7
clone size: NA
CDR3 protein: CASSSPGRGDEQYF
CDR3 DNA: TGTGCCAGCAGTTCTCCGGGACGCGGGGACGAGCAGTACTTC

D gene: NA
V gene: TRBV20-1
J gene: TRBJ1-1
clone size: few
CDR3 protein: CSAGNEAWDTEAFF
CDR3 DNA: TGCAGTGCTGGGAATGAGGCTTGGGACACTGAAGCTTTCTTT

D gene: NA
V gene: TRBV4-1
J gene: TRBJ1-1
clone size: many
CDR3 protein: CASSQDLRVNTEAFF
CDR3 DNA: TGCGCCAGCAGCCAAGATCTCAGAGTGAACACTGAAGCTTTCTTT

D gene: NA
V gene: TRBV6-1
J gene: TRBJ2-2
clone size: NA
CDR3 protein: CASSEVVRGATGELFF
CDR3 DNA: TGTGCCAGCAGTGAAGTCGTCAGGGGTGCGACCGGGGAGCTGTTTTTT

D gene: NA
V gene: TRBV20-1
J gene: TRBJ1-5
clone size: few
CDR3 protein: CSASLGSGSQPQHF
CDR3 DNA: TGCAGTGCTAGCCTTGGGAGTGGCAGTCAGCCCCAGCATTTT

D gene: TRBD1
V gene: TRBV2
J gene: TRBJ2-5
clone size: NA
CDR3 protein: CASRMDRDETQYF
CDR3 DNA: TGTGCCAGCAGGATGGACAGGGACGAGACCCAGTACTTC

D gene: TRBD1
V gene: TRBV5-1
J gene: TRBJ2-7
clone size: NA
CDR3 protein: CASSAMTGGYEQYF
CDR3 DNA: TGCGCCAGCAGCGCTATGACAGGGGGCTACGAGCAGTACTTC

D gene: NA
V gene: TRBV2
J gene: TRBJ1-2
clone size: many
CDR3 protein: CASSEMKAGTYGYTF
CDR3 DNA: TGTGCCAGCAGTGAAATGAAGGCAGGGACTTATGGCTACACCTTC

D gene: NA
V gene: TRBV20-1
J gene: TRBJ2-1
clone size: many
CDR3 protein: CSASEGVRNEQFF
CDR3 DNA: TGCAGTGCTAGTGAGGGTGTGAGGAATGAGCAGTTCTTC

D gene: NA
V gene: TRBV15
J gene: TRBJ1-5
clone size: many
CDR3 protein: CATGSQQNSNQPQHF
CDR3 DNA: TGTGCCACCGGGTCCCAGCAGAATAGCAATCAGCCCCAGCATTTT

D gene: NA
V gene: TRBV5-1
J gene: TRBJ2-5
clone size: few
CDR3 protein: CASSLGRGSGQETQYF
CDR3 DNA: TGCGCCAGCAGCTTGGGTAGAGGCAGCGGTCAAGAGACCCAGTACTTC

D gene: TRBD2
V gene: TRBV9
J gene: TRBJ2-1
clone size: NA
CDR3 protein: CASSPPLKRDLYNEQFF
CDR3 DNA: TGTGCCAGCAGCCCACCTCTGAAGCGGGACCTTTACAATGAGCAGTTCTTC

D gene: NA
V gene: TRBV15
J gene: TRBJ2-1
clone size: NA
CDR3 protein: CATSSDSEQFF
CDR3 DNA: TGTGCCACCAGCAGTGACTCGGAGCAGTTCTTC

D gene: NA
V gene: TRBV20-1
J gene: TRBJ2-7
clone size: NA
CDR3 protein: CSASPTSYEQYF
CDR3 DNA: TGCAGTGCTAGTCCGACCTCCTACGAGCAGTACTTC

D gene: NA
V gene: TRBV20-1
J gene: TRBJ2-5
clone size: NA
CDR3 protein: CSARDLPGKQETQYF
CDR3 DNA: TGCAGTGCTAGAGATTTGCCAGGGAAACAAGAGACCCAGTACTTC

D gene: NA
V gene: TRBV3-1
J gene: TRBJ2-5
clone size: NA
CDR3 protein: CASSVTPGTEETQYF
CDR3 DNA: TGTGCCAGCAGCGTAACCCCCGGGACGGAAGAGACCCAGTACTTC

D gene: NA
V gene: TRBV18
J gene: TRBJ1-3
clone size: few
CDR3 protein: CASSPPAGSGNTIYF
CDR3 DNA: TGTGCCAGCTCACCACCGGCGGGTTCCGGAAACACCATATATTTT

D gene: NA
V gene: TRBV24-1
J gene: TRBJ1-3
clone size: NA
CDR3 protein: CATRDSGNTIYF
CDR3 DNA: TGTGCCACCCGGGACTCTGGAAACACCATATATTTT

D gene: TRBD2
V gene: TRBV11-2
J gene: TRBJ2-3
clone size: few
CDR3 protein: CASTRLAGDTQYF
CDR3 DNA: TGTGCCAGCACCCGACTAGCGGGAGATACGCAGTATTTT

D gene: NA
V gene: TRBV5-1
J gene: TRBJ1-4
clone size: many
CDR3 protein: CASSLGPGVGEKLFF
CDR3 DNA: TGCGCCAGCAGCTTGGGGCCGGGGGTCGGTGAAAAACTGTTTTTT

D gene: TRBD1
V gene: TRBV28
J gene: TRBJ1-2
clone size: many
CDR3 protein: CASSGTGGSYGYTF
CDR3 DNA: TGTGCCAGCAGTGGGACAGGGGGGAGCTATGGCTACACCTTC

D gene: NA
V gene: TRBV2
J gene: TRBJ2-1
clone size: many
CDR3 protein: CASSDQAGGFYNEQFF
CDR3 DNA: TGTGCCAGCAGTGATCAGGCAGGGGGGTTTTACAATGAGCAGTTCTTC

D gene: NA
V gene: TRBV28
J gene: TRBJ1-3
clone size: few
CDR3 protein: CASSLDQGNLNTIYF
CDR3 DNA: TGTGCCAGCAGTCTTGACCAGGGTAATCTAAACACCATATATTTT

D gene: NA
V gene: TRBV12-3/TRBV12-4
J gene: TRBJ1-2
clone size: many
CDR3 protein: CASTTSPRVDGYTF
CDR3 DNA: TGTGCCAGCACCACATCCCCAAGAGTCGATGGCTACACCTTC

D gene: NA
V gene: TRBV7-2
J gene: TRBJ2-7
clone size: many
CDR3 protein: CASSPQGGSSYEQYF
CDR3 DNA: TGTGCCAGCAGCCCACAGGGCGGTTCGTCCTACGAGCAGTACTTC

D gene: NA
V gene: TRBV10-3
J gene: TRBJ2-7
clone size: NA
CDR3 protein: CAISPPSGPPYEQYF
CDR3 DNA: TGTGCCATCAGTCCCCCTTCCGGGCCGCCCTACGAGCAGTACTTC

D gene: NA
V gene: TRBV5-1
J gene: TRBJ2-5
clone size: few
CDR3 protein: CASSERSQETQYF
CDR3 DNA: TGCGCCAGCAGCGAGCGGAGCCAAGAGACCCAGTACTTC

D gene: TRBD1
V gene: TRBV5-1
J gene: TRBJ1-1
clone size: NA
CDR3 protein: CASRGQGVRNTEAFF
CDR3 DNA: TGCGCCAGCAGAGGACAGGGGGTGAGAAACACTGAAGCTTTCTTT

D gene: NA
V gene: TRBV20-1
J gene: TRBJ1-2
clone size: few
CDR3 protein: CSARSNYGYTF
CDR3 DNA: TGCAGTGCTCGTTCTAACTATGGCTACACCTTC

D gene: TRBD1
V gene: TRBV12-3/TRBV12-4
J gene: TRBJ2-3
clone size: NA
CDR3 protein: CAKSTTVTGSTDTQYF
CDR3 DNA: TGTGCCAAGAGCACCACCGTGACAGGGAGCACAGATACGCAGTATTTT

D gene: TRBD2
V gene: TRBV20-1
J gene: TRBJ2-7
clone size: few
CDR3 protein: CSAQGLAGGLEQYF
CDR3 DNA: TGCAGTGCTCAAGGACTAGCGGGAGGGCTCGAGCAGTACTTC

D gene: NA
V gene: TRBV20-1
J gene: TRBJ2-1
clone size: many
CDR3 protein: CSARPTGTEQFF
CDR3 DNA: TGCAGTGCTAGACCTACAGGGACTGAGCAGTTCTTC

D gene: NA
V gene: TRBV12-3/TRBV12-4
J gene: TRBJ1-1
clone size: many
CDR3 protein: CASKRDTPNTEAFF
CDR3 DNA: TGTGCCAGCAAGAGGGACACCCCGAACACTGAAGCTTTCTTT